These 28 T cell receptor beta chains came from one sample sequenced in a study of blood T cell repertoires in COVID-19. The repertoire was sequenced with immunoSEQ multiplex PCR; TCRdb's copy has only in-frame clones and lacks some. In the table there are roughly 330,000 clones, around 87% of which are singletons. The sample comprised PBMCs or T cells enriched from blood (not recorded which). All receptors derive from a woman aged 25 to 39 who had recovered from COVID-19.

This rearrangement joins TRBV15 to TRBJ2-1, with TRBD2 matching 11 bases. The CDR3 extends over 16 amino acids. Germline V gene data show CDR1 as LNHNV and CDR2 as YYDKDF (reference sequence). V trimming: 1 base; J trimming: 3 bases; junction bases outside the gene matches: 2. The CDR3 nucleotides are TGTGCCACCAGCAGAGGGACTAGCGGGTTCTACAATGAGCAGTTCTTC. Its translation is CATSRGTSGFYNEQFF.

This clone was counted a few times. The genes are TRBV28 and TRBJ1-1, with 9 bases that match TRBD1. V lost 3 bases to trimming and J lost 5 bases; unmatched junction nucleotides: 1. Germline V lookup: CDR1 MDHEN, CDR2 SYDVKM. The CDR3 loop spans 13 amino acids. CDR3 nucleotide sequence: TGTGCCAGCAGTTTCGACAGGGGGACTGAAGCTTTCTTT. Amino acids: CASSFDRGTEAFF.

The V gene is TRBV5-1, the J gene TRBJ1-5, with TRBD1 matching 7 bases. The CDR3 totals 13 residues. Germline V gene data show CDR1 as SGHRS and CDR2 as YFSETQ. Germline trimming cut 3 bases from V and 9 bases from J; bases unmatched to any gene: 6. The CDR3 loop is CASSSGTDMPQHF. CDR3 coding DNA: TGCGCCAGCAGCTCCGGGACAGATATGCCCCAGCATTTT.

This chain connects TRBV2 to TRBJ1-3; D gene uncertain. This CDR3 has 13 residues. Germline lookup yields CDR1 SNHLY and CDR2 FYNNEI. V was clipped by 4 bases and J by 5 bases, with 9 bases between them. The CDR3 sequence is CASSVFERNTIYF. The CDR3 nucleotides read TGTGCCAGCAGTGTATTCGAGAGAAACACCATATATTTT.

This rearrangement joins TRBV7-9 to TRBJ1-1, with 9 bases that match TRBD1. J gave up 4 bases and V 4 bases, and 4 bases lay outside the gene matches. Germline V gene lookup returns CDR1 SEHNR and CDR2 FQNEAQ (reference sequence). CDR3 length: 14 amino acids. The CDR3 protein is CASSSGQGRTEAFF. In nucleotides, the CDR3 is TGTGCCAGCAGCTCCGGACAGGGGCGCACTGAAGCTTTCTTT.

The sample holds a few counts of this clone. The DNA for the CDR3 is TGTGCCAGCAGCCTTCACCCGGCGGGCTATAATTCACCCCTCCACTTT. Its translation: CASSLHPAGYNSPLHF. This chain links TRBV14 with TRBJ1-6; no definite D call. V dropped 4 bases and J dropped 3 bases, with 13 bases sitting between them. The CDR3 covers 16 residues. Looked up from germline, CDR1 is SGHDN and CDR2 is FVKESK.

The chain joins TRBV7-2 to TRBJ1-2, with D possibly TRBD1 on 5 matching bases. The CDR3 is 14 amino acids. V was shortened by 2 bases and J by 8 bases, with 15 bases between the two germline ends. CDR1 and CDR2 from the germline V gene are SGHTA and FQGNSA. This CDR3 reads CASSLNQGVGGYTF. CDR3 in DNA: TGTGCCAGCAGCTTAAATCAGGGCGTAGGGGGCTACACCTTC.

This chain links TRBV5-6 with TRBJ1-3; D unresolved. The CDR3 extends over 14 amino acids. The ends were cut back, 2 bases at V and 0 bases at J, with 6 bases in the middle. Germline V gene lookup returns CDR1 SGHDT and CDR2 YYEEEE. DNA for the CDR3: TGTGCCAGCAGCTTTCACGGCTCTGGAAACACCATATATTTT. It yields the protein CASSFHGSGNTIYF.

The chain has TRBV7-9 and TRBJ2-7; 7 nucleotides agree with TRBD1. This CDR3 region has 17 residues. V was pared by 5 bases and J by 4 bases, with 17 bases of the junction left unmatched. The V gene's germline CDR1 is SEHNR and CDR2 FQNEAQ (reference sequence). CDR3 in DNA: TGTGCCAGCAGCCCCAGACAGGGTTGGGGAGAAGGATACGAGCAGTACTTC. Encoded protein: CASSPRQGWGEGYEQYF. The whole variable domain, remainder taken from reference TRBV7-9 and TRBJ2-7, is DTGVSQNPRHKITKRGQNVTFRCDPISEHNRLYWYRQTLGQGPEFLTYFQNEAQLEKSRLLSDRFSAERPKGSFSTLEIQRTEQGDSAMYLCASSPRQGWGEGYEQYFGPGTRLTVT.

The sample holds many counts of this clone. Other DNA sequences in the same sample also yield this CDR3. The chain employs TRBV7-9 and TRBJ1-1; 7 bases map to TRBD1. V lost 2 bases and J lost 1; bases outside the gene matches: 7. CDR3 length: 16 amino acids. Germline assignment: CDR1 SEHNR and CDR2 FQNEAQ (reference sequence). The CDR3 sequence: CASSLRQGPANTEAFF. The CDR3 DNA sequence: TGTGCCAGCAGCTTACGACAGGGCCCCGCGAACACTGAAGCTTTCTTT.

This rearrangement joins TRBV18 to TRBJ2-1, with 11 positions matching TRBD1. V lost 6 bases to trimming and J lost 10 bases; unmatched junction nucleotides: 11. The CDR3 covers 15 residues. From germline, CDR1 is KGHSH and CDR2 LQKENI. The CDR3 DNA reads TGTGCCAGCTCTCATGGAAGGACAGGGGGCAACGAGCAGTTCTTC. As protein: CASSHGRTGGNEQFF.

The CDR3 reads CASSLARSTDTQYF. CDR3 bases: TGTGCCAGCAGCTTGGCACGAAGCACAGATACGCAGTATTTT. V is TRBV11-3 and J is TRBJ2-3; D not certain. The CDR3 runs to 14 residues. Trimming took off 3 bases at V and 0 bases at J, with 7 bases between the two ends. CDR1 and CDR2 from the germline V gene are SGHNT and YENEEA.

The chain combines TRBV14 with TRBJ1-2; no firm D call. CDR1 and CDR2 from the germline V gene are SGHDN and FVKESK. V was shortened by 3 bases and J by 5 bases, with 13 bases between the two germline ends. The CDR3 length is 14 residues. The CDR3 region is CASSQAGRPYGYTF. Here the CDR3 DNA reads TGTGCCAGCAGCCAGGCCGGCAGGCCTTATGGCTACACCTTC.

The chain employs TRBV7-8 and TRBJ1-5; TRBD1 matches at 8 bases. Germline-derived CDR1 and CDR2 are SGHVS and FQNEAQ. The CDR3 totals 17 residues. With 0 bases clipped from V and 6 bases from J, the junction kept 10 bases outside the gene matches. The CDR3, as DNA: TGTGCCAGCAGCTTAGCTGAGTGGCAGGGGGCAAGTCAGCCCCAGCATTTT. Protein product: CASSLAEWQGASQPQHF.

V is TRBV5-4 and J is TRBJ1-2; D not certain. The germline V gene encodes CDR1 SGHNT and CDR2 YYREEE (reference sequence). The V gene lost 4 bases and the J gene lost 2 bases, with 9 bases spanning the gap. CDR3 length: 13 amino acids. CDR3: CASSPTRNYGYTF. The CDR3 region has the DNA TGTGCCAGCAGCCCTACCAGGAACTATGGCTACACCTTC.

This sequence joins TRBV19 and TRBJ2-7, with a weak D call TRBD2 (6 bases). Germline V gene data show CDR1 as LNHDA and CDR2 as SQIVND (reference sequence). With 6 bases removed from V and 2 bases from J, the gap between germline ends came to 17 bases. The CDR3 covers 15 residues. This CDR3 reads CASRSPGDTPYEQYF. In nucleotides, the CDR3 is TGTGCCAGTAGGTCACCGGGGGATACCCCCTACGAGCAGTACTTC.

The rearrangement joins TRBV11-2 to TRBJ1-2, with D perhaps TRBD1 (6 bases). V lost 8 bases and J 4 bases, leaving 11 bases between the germline ends. Germline-derived CDR1 and CDR2 are SGHAT and FQNNGV. This CDR3 is 12 amino acids long. CDR3 nucleotide sequence: TGTGCCAGCCGACGGGGGGCCTATGGCTACACCTTC. Protein sequence: CASRRGAYGYTF.

The V gene is TRBV2, the J gene TRBJ2-5, with 12 bases fitting TRBD2. V lost 5 bases to trimming and J lost 5 bases; unmatched junction nucleotides: 3. This CDR3 contains 14 residues. Per the germline V gene, CDR1 is SNHLY and CDR2 is FYNNEI. CDR3 bases: TGTGCCAGCAGTACAACTAGCGGGGGGGAGACCCAGTACTTC. Its translation is CASSTTSGGETQYF.

As DNA, the CDR3 is TGTGTCAGAAGGTCGGGAAAACTGTTTTTT. Residues: CVRRSGKLFF. The V and J genes are TRBV7-5 and TRBJ1-4. TRBV7-5 is a pseudogene. CDR3 length equals 10 residues.

This clone has a single count. This rearrangement joins TRBV28 to TRBJ2-1; 8 bases line up with TRBD1. The germline V gene has CDR1 MDHEN and CDR2 SYDVKM. The CDR3 loop spans 13 amino acids. The V and J ends lost 3 bases and 9 bases, in that order; junction bases with no gene match: 4. In DNA form, the CDR3 reads TGTGCCAGCAGTTTGGGACAGGTTGGTGAGCAGTTCTTC. Protein: CASSLGQVGEQFF.

The chain recombines TRBV7-9 with TRBJ2-7; weak D call: TRBD1 (6 bases). Germline lookup yields CDR1 SEHNR and CDR2 FQNEAQ (reference sequence). The CDR3 contains 12 residues. The germline V and J ends were trimmed by 11 bases and 0 bases, with 11 bases remaining between them. The CDR3 protein is CASGGASYEQYF. In nucleotides, the CDR3 is TGTGCCTCTGGGGGCGCCTCCTACGAGCAGTACTTC.

The chain has TRBV5-1 and TRBJ1-1; TRBD1 might be the D (5 bases). The germline gives CDR1 SGHRS, CDR2 YFSETQ. The CDR3 runs 15 residues. V lost 4 bases to trimming and J lost 1 base, with 14 bases between them. For the CDR3, the DNA is TGCGCCAGCAGCCCACGGGACTTGGCGAACACTGAAGCTTTCTTT. Protein sequence: CASSPRDLANTEAFF.

This chain connects TRBV10-3 to TRBJ1-4, with D maybe TRBD1 (5 bases). The CDR3 runs to 13 residues. The V gene lost 10 bases and the J gene lost 8 bases, with 17 bases spanning the gap. Germline assignment: CDR1 ENHRY and CDR2 SYGVKD. CDR3 sequence: CATCRERHEKLFF. CDR3 coding DNA: TGTGCCACTTGCAGGGAACGCCACGAAAAACTGTTTTTT.

The chain joins TRBV6-5 to TRBJ1-1; the D gene is possibly TRBD1 (6 bases). The CDR3 runs to 15 residues. Germline V gene lookup returns CDR1 MNHEY and CDR2 SVGAGI. The germline V and J ends were trimmed by 4 bases and 0 bases, with 12 bases remaining between them. CDR3 sequence (DNA): TGTGCCAGCAGTTTTCGACAGGTTCTGAACACTGAAGCTTTCTTT. Its translation: CASSFRQVLNTEAFF.

V is TRBV5-5 and J is TRBJ2-3; the match to TRBD2 covers 10 bases. This CDR3 spans 16 amino acids. Germline values: CDR1 SGHKS, CDR2 YYEKEE (reference sequence). The V segment lost 4 bases and the J segment 2 bases; nucleotides outside the gene matches: 7. This chain's CDR3 is CASSASLAGFTDTQYF. The CDR3 bases are TGTGCCAGCAGCGCCTCACTAGCGGGGTTCACAGATACGCAGTATTTT.

The chain carries TRBV4-1 and TRBJ2-5, with D possibly TRBD2 on 6 matching bases. CDR1 and CDR2 (germline): MGHRA, YSYEKL. The germline V and J ends were trimmed by 1 base and 2 bases, with 14 bases remaining between them. The length of the CDR3 is 16 residues. CDR3 loop: CASSQGSRGLQETQYF. CDR3 DNA sequence: TGCGCCAGCAGCCAAGGCTCCCGGGGACTGCAAGAGACCCAGTACTTC.

The chain couples TRBV29-1 to TRBJ2-5, with 10 positions matching TRBD1. With 6 bases clipped from V and 4 bases from J, the junction kept 11 bases outside the gene matches. This CDR3 comprises 15 residues. CDR1 is SQVTM, CDR2 ANQGSEA, per germline. The CDR3 region is CSVGTGEEERETQYF. The CDR3 DNA is TGCAGCGTAGGGACAGGGGAGGAGGAGCGAGAGACCCAGTACTTC.

The J gene is TRBJ1-6, the V gene TRBV5-6; D remains unclear. Germline lookup yields CDR1 SGHDT and CDR2 YYEEEE. This CDR3 contains 13 residues. The V end was cut by 0 bases, the J end by 11 bases, with 9 bases between. In DNA form, the CDR3 reads TGTGCCAGCAGCTTGGGTAGAGAAACACCCCTCCACTTT. Residues: CASSLGRETPLHF.